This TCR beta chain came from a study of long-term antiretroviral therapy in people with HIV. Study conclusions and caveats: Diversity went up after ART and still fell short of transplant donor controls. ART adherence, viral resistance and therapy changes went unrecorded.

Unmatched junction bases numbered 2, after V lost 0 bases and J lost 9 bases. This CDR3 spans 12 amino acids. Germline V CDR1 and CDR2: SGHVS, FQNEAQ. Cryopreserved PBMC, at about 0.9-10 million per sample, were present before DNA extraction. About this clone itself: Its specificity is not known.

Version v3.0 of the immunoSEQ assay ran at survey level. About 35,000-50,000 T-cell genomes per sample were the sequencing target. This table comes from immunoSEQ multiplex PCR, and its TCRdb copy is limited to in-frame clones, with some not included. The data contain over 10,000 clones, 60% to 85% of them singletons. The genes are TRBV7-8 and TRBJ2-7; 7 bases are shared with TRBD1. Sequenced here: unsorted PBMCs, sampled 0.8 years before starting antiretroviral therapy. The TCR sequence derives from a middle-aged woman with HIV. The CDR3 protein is CASSLAQGWQYF. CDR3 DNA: TGTGCCAGCAGCTTAGCACAGGGGTGGCAGTACTTC.